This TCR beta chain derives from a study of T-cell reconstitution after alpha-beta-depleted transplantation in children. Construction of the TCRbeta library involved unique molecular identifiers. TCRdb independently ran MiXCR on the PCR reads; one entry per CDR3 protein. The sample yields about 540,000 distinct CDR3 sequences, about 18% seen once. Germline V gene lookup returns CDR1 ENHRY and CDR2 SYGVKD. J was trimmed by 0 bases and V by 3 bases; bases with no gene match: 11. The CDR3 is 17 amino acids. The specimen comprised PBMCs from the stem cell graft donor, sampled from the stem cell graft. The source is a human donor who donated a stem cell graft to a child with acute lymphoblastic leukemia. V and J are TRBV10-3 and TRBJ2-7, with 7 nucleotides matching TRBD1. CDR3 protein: CAISDDQAGGSSYEQYF. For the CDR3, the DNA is TGTGCCATCAGTGACGACCAAGCAGGGGGTAGCTCCTACGAGCAGTACTTC.